This TCR beta chain emerged from a study of Ad26.COV2.S vaccination and SARS-CoV-2 variants. The study's findings and limits: Overall T cell responses may have been underestimated by the analyses of TCR breadth and depth.

TCRdb's table, derived via immunoSEQ multiplex PCR, lists solely in-frame clones and lacks some. In the table there are hundreds of thousands of clones, 89% of which are singletons. Treatment described: 15 to 20 received Ad26.COV2.S at low or high dose, single or two shots; roughly 5 received placebo; per-sample allocation not given. At day 63 after the first vaccine or placebo injection, samples were drawn. The germline CDR1 and CDR2 sequences are SGHVS and FQNEAQ. J lost 2 bases, V lost 5 bases, and 9 bases had no gene match. CDR3 size: 16 residues. Concerning this clone: The antigen is not known.

The V call is TRBV7-8, the J call TRBJ1-5; 7 bases match TRBD1. The sample consisted of peripheral blood, taken in a trial of Ad26.COV2.S vaccine versus placebo. This TCR was sampled from a person aged 18-60 years who received the Ad26.COV2.S COVID-19 vaccine or a placebo. The CDR3 reads CASSPILGQGNQPQHF. The CDR3 nucleotides are TGTGCCAGCAGCCCCATACTCGGACAGGGCAATCAGCCCCAGCATTTT.